A single sample gave rise to the 6 T cell receptor beta chains below, sequenced in a study of blood T cells in healthy people across ages. A second PCR, run for roughly 7 to 12 cycles, used a sample-barcoded 5' primer plus a J-beta primer mix. TCRdb reanalysed the 5' RACE reads using MiXCR and keeps one entry per CDR3 protein. The sample records approximately 580,000 distinct CDR3 sequences, approximately 25% being singletons. The same specimen was also included in a second study, on T cells of mothers and their children.

The sample taken for sequencing was blood. These TCRs come from a boy between 5 and 17 years old in good health.

Note on this clonotype: A read error may produce the germline difference seen at one junction end. The chain carries TRBV7-9 and TRBJ2-7; 11 bases fit TRBD2. The germline gives CDR1 SEHNR, CDR2 FQNEAQ (reference sequence). The CDR3 loop spans 14 amino acids. The CDR3: CASSELAGEYEQYF. The DNA of the CDR3 is TGTGCCAGCAGCGAACTAGCGGGAGAGTACGAGCAGTATTTC.

Only a few counts were recorded for this clonotype. The V call is TRBV20-1, the J call TRBJ1-1; 9 bases are a match to TRBD1. Germline V CDR1 and CDR2: DFQATT, SNEGSKA (reference sequence). The CDR3 runs to 13 residues. J lost 10 bases, V lost 2 bases, and 8 bases had no gene match. CDR3 bases: TGCAGTGCTAGATATGGCGACAGGGGGATAGCTTTCTTT. The encoded protein is CSARYGDRGIAFF.

The chain recombines TRBV9 with TRBJ2-1; 11 bases agree with TRBD1. This CDR3 has 16 amino acids. The germline V gene encodes CDR1 SGDLS and CDR2 YYNGEE. J gave up 6 bases and V 4 bases, and 9 bases lay outside the gene matches. In DNA, the CDR3 is TGTGCCAGCAGCCCCCGGGACAGGGGGTTTTTCAATGAGCAGTTCTTC. Amino acid sequence: CASSPRDRGFFNEQFF.

This clonotype has more than one count but fewer than ten. The chain combines TRBV4-3 with TRBJ2-5, with D perhaps assigned TRBD1 or TRBD2 (5 bases each). The CDR3 has 16 amino acids. Per the germline V gene, CDR1 is LGHNA and CDR2 is YSLEER. V gave up 1 base and J gave up 9 bases, with 21 bases separating them. The CDR3 DNA reads as TGCGCCAGCAGCCAAGGCAGGGTCGGGGTTTTGGTGTCCCAGTACTTC. Its protein product is CASSQGRVGVLVSQYF.

This clonotype was counted only a few times. The genes are TRBV4-3 and TRBJ2-7; 7 positions agree with TRBD1. Looked up from germline, CDR1 is LGHNA and CDR2 is YSLEER. With 4 bases clipped from V and 5 bases from J, the junction kept 8 bases outside the gene matches. The CDR3 runs to 14 residues. The CDR3 sequence: CASSLRQGTDEQYF. The CDR3, as DNA: TGCGCCAGCAGCCTAAGACAGGGTACCGACGAGCAGTACTTC.

The V gene is TRBV9, the J gene TRBJ1-2; tentative D call: TRBD1 (5 bases). CDR3 length: 13 residues. Per germline, CDR1 SGDLS and CDR2 YYNGEE. Deletions cut 4 bases from V and 6 bases from J, with 13 bases between. The CDR3 DNA reads TGTGCCAGCAGCACATACCCGGGGGATGGCTACACCTTC. This translates into CASSTYPGDGYTF.